This T cell receptor beta chain was retrieved from a study of T-cell reconstitution after alpha-beta-depleted transplantation in children. The length of the CDR3 is 18 residues. Trimming pared 2 bases from V and 0 bases from J, leaving 16 bases between. The germline V gene has CDR1 MNHEY and CDR2 SMNVEV (reference sequence). A TCRbeta library incorporating unique molecular identifiers was prepared. TCRdb reprocessed the PCR reads with MiXCR, giving one entry per CDR3 protein. The table includes about 270,000 distinct CDR3 sequences, about 10% detected once. Sequencing used PBMCs from the stem cell graft donor, obtained from the stem cell graft. The chain links TRBV27 to TRBJ1-4, with TRBD1 as a possible D gene (6 bases). This receptor was obtained from a human donor who donated a stem cell graft to a child with SCID. CDR3 amino acids: CASSLRGAGFATNEKLFF. The CDR3 bases are TGTGCCAGCAGTTTAAGGGGGGCAGGGTTCGCAACTAATGAAAAACTGTTTTTT.